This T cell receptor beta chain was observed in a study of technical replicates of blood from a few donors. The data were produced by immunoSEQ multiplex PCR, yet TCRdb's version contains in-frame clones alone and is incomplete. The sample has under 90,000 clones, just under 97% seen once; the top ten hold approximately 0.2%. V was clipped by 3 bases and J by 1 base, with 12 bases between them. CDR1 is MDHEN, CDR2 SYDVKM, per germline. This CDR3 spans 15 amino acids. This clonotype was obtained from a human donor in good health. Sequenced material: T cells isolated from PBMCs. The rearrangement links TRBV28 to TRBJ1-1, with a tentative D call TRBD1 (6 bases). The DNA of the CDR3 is TGTGCCAGCAGTTTGTTGGACAGAGGGAACACTGAAGCTTTCTTT. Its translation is CASSLLDRGNTEAFF.